The following is a T cell receptor (beta chain) sequence with its context. The data stem from a study of T cell changes during pregnancy in multiple sclerosis. CDR1 LGHNT and CDR2 FRNRAP come from the germline V gene. The CDR3 covers 13 residues. The trim removed 7 bases at V and 0 bases at J, leaving 3 bases unmatched. Here immunoSEQ multiplex PCR was the method, and the copy in TCRdb shows in-frame clones only, minus some. The table has almost 35,000 clones, roughly 90% seen once. This TCR was sampled from a female donor with multiple sclerosis, enrolled in a pregnancy study. Specimen: CD8+ T cells from peripheral blood mononuclear cells, collected after pregnancy. V is TRBV12-5 and J is TRBJ2-7; 7 positions agree with TRBD2. The CDR3 loop reads CASVPSGSYEQYF. The CDR3 DNA follows: TGTGCTAGTGTCCCTAGCGGCTCCTACGAGCAGTACTTC.